This T cell receptor (beta chain) was identified during a study of response to subunit inactivated influenza vaccine (dated by TCRdb to the late 2010s). Regarding the study in general: Deep quantitative profiling of the T cell receptor repertoire was used in the study to follow responses to a trivalent subunit inactivated influenza vaccine.

V is clipped by 3 bases and J by 5 bases, and the sequence between their germline boundaries is 1 base long. Inclusive of the bounding cysteine and phenylalanine, the CDR3 is 10 residues long. Only CDR3 DNA is held: 30 bases, read in frame from base 1. From a lookup of the germline V gene, CDR1 and CDR2 are MNHNS and SASEGT. The protocol used for the library was RT-PCR. Data came from an Illumina HiSeq 2500. TCRdb trimmed public reads at Q25 via fastp, called clones via MiXCR and kept in-frame beta chains. Merged by CDR3 protein, the rows form single entries marked with the most common genes and DNA. The sample table holds about 240,000 distinct CDR3 sequences, of which approximately 12% were seen once. Less than 8.5% of the sample rests with the top ten. This clonotype was counted between two and nine times. There is no known antigen for this receptor. Base qualities are not recorded, but no much larger clone differs from it by a single base.

Study-level results and caveats: It was suggested by the authors that each seasonal influenza vaccination may recruit only a limited number of new T cells.

This receptor was identified in a man aged 45-65 years who received an inactivated influenza vaccine. Donor details come from another sample of the same person, matched by shared clones. Sequenced here: non-naive T cells sorted from PBMCs, sampled less than 15 days before vaccination. The cell subset or site label corresponds to: memory T cell fraction. The chain uses TRBV6-1 and TRBJ1-2, with no D gene named confidently. The CDR3 corresponds to CASSDYGYTF. DNA sequence: TGTGCCAGCAGTGATTATGGCTACACCTTC.